This entry lists 20 T cell receptor beta chains sequenced from one sample in a study of PD-L1 blockade in urothelial cancer. The time point: peripheral blood 6 weeks after treatment start. The table came from immunoSEQ multiplex PCR; TCRdb's copy has only in-frame clones and leaves some out. This table has about 91,000 clones, approximately 87% appearing once. Sequences were derived from PBMCs, sampled around atezolizumab (anti-PD-L1) treatment. The origin of the receptors is a man aged 65-85 years with urothelial cancer.

This clone occurred once. This chain connects TRBV10-3 to TRBJ1-1, with a tentative D call TRBD1 (5 bases). The CDR3 contains 14 residues. Looked up from germline, CDR1 is ENHRY and CDR2 is SYGVKD. Trimming cost V 7 bases and J 0 bases, with 12 bases left between them. CDR3 sequence: CAINSGDLNTEAFF. In DNA, the CDR3 is TGTGCCATCAACTCGGGGGACTTGAACACTGAAGCTTTCTTT.

The gene calls are TRBV7-2 and TRBJ1-5; 9 bases line up with TRBD1. The CDR3 is 16 amino acids. J lost 2 bases, V lost 1 base, and 3 bases had no gene match. The germline V gene encodes CDR1 SGHTA and CDR2 FQGNSA. The CDR3 DNA reads TGTGCCAGCAGCTTAGGGGACAGGGCCCGCAATCAGCCCCAGCATTTT. Translated, it gives CASSLGDRARNQPQHF.

The chain joins TRBV11-2 to TRBJ2-1; 9 bases are a match to TRBD2. This CDR3 has 15 residues. Germline CDR1 and CDR2: SGHAT and FQNNGV. V lost 0 bases, J lost 3 bases, and 0 bases stayed unmatched. The CDR3 DNA reads TGTGCCAGCAGCTTAGAGCGGGAGGGCTACAATGAGCAGTTCTTC. Its translation is CASSLEREGYNEQFF.

In its sample, this clone was seen a few times. This chain connects TRBV4-1 to TRBJ2-4, with a possible D match to TRBD2 (6 bases). Germline-derived CDR1 and CDR2 are MGHRA and YSYEKL. Between the trimmed V and J ends, which lost 1 base and 2 bases, there was a span of 18 bases. The CDR3 contains 18 residues. The DNA for the CDR3 is TGCGCCAGCAGCCAAGGCGGACTACGAGTCGGCCCCAAAAACATTCAGTACTTC. Its protein product is CASSQGGLRVGPKNIQYF.

The rearrangement joins TRBV19 to TRBJ1-3; D unclear. The CDR3 length is 14 residues. The germline gives CDR1 LNHDA, CDR2 SQIVND (reference sequence). The germline V and J ends were trimmed by 5 bases and 0 bases, with 8 bases remaining between them. CDR3 coding DNA: TGTGCCAGTAGTGTTCCGAGCTCTGGAAACACCATATATTTT. It translates to CASSVPSSGNTIYF.

The chain couples TRBV5-1 to TRBJ1-1; the D is unclear. CDR1 is SGHRS, CDR2 YFSETQ, per germline. V was shortened by 7 bases and J by 5 bases, with 9 bases between the two germline ends. CDR3 size: 11 residues. In nucleotides, the CDR3 is TGCGCCAGCCGGAGCGAGACTGAAGCTTTCTTT. It yields the protein CASRSETEAFF.

In the case of this clone: A junction boundary mismatches the germline segment, possibly from a read error. This sequence joins TRBV7-8 and TRBJ2-5, with 12 bases matching TRBD2. The CDR3 is 14 amino acids. Germline V gives CDR1 SGHVS, CDR2 FQNEAQ. The CDR3: CASSLAGGVETQYF. As DNA, the CDR3 is TGTGCCAGCAGCCTAGCGGGAGGGGTAGAGACCCAGTACTTC.

The chain is built from TRBV7-9 and TRBJ1-1, with 8 bases that match TRBD1. This CDR3 is 17 amino acids long. Per the germline V gene, CDR1 is SEHNR and CDR2 is FQNEAQ (reference sequence). J was trimmed by 1 base and V by 4 bases; bases with no gene match: 11. The CDR3 region has the DNA TGTGCCAGCAGCTACCAGACAGGGGAGGGAGAGAACACTGAAGCTTTCTTT. It codes for CASSYQTGEGENTEAFF.

This rearrangement joins TRBV4-1 to TRBJ2-2, with a weak D call TRBD1 (5 bases). V was trimmed by 0 bases and J by 4 bases, leaving 9 bases between them. This CDR3 region has 15 residues. From germline, CDR1 is MGHRA and CDR2 YSYEKL. CDR3 bases: TGCGCCAGCAGCCAAGATACCAGGGTCACCGGGGAGCTGTTTTTT. It is translated as CASSQDTRVTGELFF.

This rearrangement joins TRBV18 to TRBJ1-1, with D possibly matching TRBD1 (5 bases). The germline gives CDR1 KGHSH, CDR2 LQKENI. There are 15 residues in the CDR3. Trimming pared 2 bases from V and 1 base from J, leaving 11 bases between. CDR3 coding DNA: TGTGCCAGCTCACCATCGGCCACAGGGAACACTGAAGCTTTCTTT. Translated: CASSPSATGNTEAFF. The full variable domain, in which reference TRBV18 and TRBJ1-1 provide the parts outside the CDR3, is NAGVMQNPRHLVRRRGQEARLRCSPMKGHSHVYWYRQLPEEGLKFMVYLQKENIIDESGMPKERFSAEFPKEGPSILRIQQVVRGDSAAYFCASSPSATGNTEAFFGQGTRLTVV.

This clone was observed a few times. The V call is TRBV15, the J call TRBJ2-3, with D tentatively TRBD1 (6 bases). The CDR3 loop spans 16 amino acids. Germline V gives CDR1 LNHNV, CDR2 YYDKDF (reference sequence). Between the trimmed V and J ends, which lost 3 bases and 1 base, there was a span of 14 bases. DNA for the CDR3: TGTGCCACCAGCAGTTTCAGGGGAGCGGGCACAGATACGCAGTATTTT. It is translated as CATSSFRGAGTDTQYF.

The chain carries TRBV7-2 and TRBJ2-3; D unclear. This CDR3 has 14 amino acids. V was trimmed by 1 base and J by 3 bases, leaving 8 bases between them. From germline, CDR1 is SGHTA and CDR2 FQGNSA. The CDR3 here is CASSLGHRTDTQYF. The CDR3 region has the DNA TGTGCCAGCAGCTTAGGTCACAGAACAGATACGCAGTATTTT.

The chain combines TRBV5-5 with TRBJ2-2; D unclear. Germline V lookup: CDR1 SGHKS, CDR2 YYEKEE (reference sequence). The CDR3 spans 15 residues. V was trimmed by 1 base and J by 5 bases, leaving 12 bases between them. The CDR3 spells CASSLNDAWTGELFF. The CDR3 nucleotides are TGTGCCAGCAGCTTGAATGATGCGTGGACCGGGGAGCTGTTTTTT.

Notes on this clone: A junction boundary mismatches the germline segment, possibly from a read error. The CDR3, as DNA: TGTGCTAGCAGCTTATCTCCTAGCGGGAGTGAGACCCAGTACTTC. Its translation: CASSLSPSGSETQYF. This sequence joins TRBV7-7 and TRBJ2-5; 10 bases match TRBD2. The CDR3 is 15 residues long. CDR1 is SSHAT, CDR2 FNYEAQ, per germline (reference sequence).

The V and J genes are TRBV7-9 and TRBJ2-3; weak D call: TRBD1 (6 bases). Germline V gene data show CDR1 as SEHNR and CDR2 as FQNEAQ (reference sequence). Trimming pared 1 base from V and 3 bases from J, leaving 14 bases between. This CDR3 is 16 amino acids long. The CDR3 is CASSLGENRATDTQYF. The CDR3 coding sequence is TGTGCCAGCAGCTTAGGTGAGAACAGGGCGACAGATACGCAGTATTTT.

The chain couples TRBV7-2 to TRBJ2-7; D is unclear. CDR3 size: 12 residues. CDR1 and CDR2 from the germline V gene are SGHTA and FQGNSA. Trimming pared 5 bases from V and 3 bases from J, leaving 8 bases between. CDR3 amino acids: CASSQSVYEQYF. The CDR3 nucleotides read TGTGCCAGCAGCCAAAGCGTCTACGAGCAGTACTTC.

The chain recombines TRBV7-9 with TRBJ2-5, with D unresolved. Per the germline V gene, CDR1 is SEHNR and CDR2 is FQNEAQ (reference sequence). The CDR3 length is 12 residues. V gave up 1 base and J gave up 3 bases, with 3 bases separating them. The CDR3 loop is CASSLGEETQYF. The CDR3 DNA is TGTGCCAGCAGCTTAGGCGAAGAGACCCAGTACTTC. Full variable domain (rest looked up from reference TRBV7-9 and TRBJ2-5): DTGVSQNPRHKITKRGQNVTFRCDPISEHNRLYWYRQTLGQGPEFLTYFQNEAQLEKSRLLSDRFSAERPKGSFSTLEIQRTEQGDSAMYLCASSLGEETQYFGPGTRLLVL.

This chain uses TRBV7-8 with TRBJ1-2, with a weak D call TRBD1 (6 bases). V gave up 5 bases and J gave up 6 bases, with 25 bases separating them. Germline V gene sequence: CDR1 SGHVS, CDR2 FQNEAQ. The CDR3 runs 17 residues. The CDR3 loop reads CASSIGSGQNSYNGYTF. The CDR3 DNA follows: TGTGCCAGCAGCATAGGCTCAGGACAGAATTCTTATAATGGCTACACCTTC.

CDR3 region: CAWSVAGAEAFF. The CDR3, as DNA: TGTGCCTGGAGTGTCGCGGGAGCTGAAGCTTTCTTT. V gene TRBV30 combines with J gene TRBJ1-1, with D uncertain. The germline CDR1 and CDR2 sequences are GTSNPN and SVGIG (reference sequence). V shed 0 bases and J shed 6 bases, with 8 bases lying between them. The CDR3 totals 12 residues.

This clone was detected only once. The chain is built from TRBV6-6 and TRBJ2-3; 7 nucleotides match TRBD2. The CDR3 contains 14 residues. Germline-derived CDR1 and CDR2 are MNHNY and SVGAGI (reference sequence). Losses at the gene ends were 6 bases for V and 3 bases for J; bases not matched to a gene: 6. The CDR3 sequence is CASSHGLETDTQYF. The CDR3, as DNA: TGTGCCAGCAGCCACGGACTAGAAACAGATACGCAGTATTTT.